The 6 T cell receptor beta chains below all came from one sample that was sequenced in a study of OX40 agonist ivuxolimab in advanced cancers. Sequenced by immunoSEQ multiplex PCR; TCRdb stores in-frame clones only, minus some. The table lists under 150,000 clones, 90% of them singletons, with 1.1% in the top ten. Source: CD4+ or CD8+ T cells sorted from blood, taken in a trial of the OX40 agonist ivuxolimab. These receptors were taken from an adult with an advanced solid tumor such as melanoma, head and neck, liver or kidney cancer.

This clone has only one observation. V and J are TRBV19 and TRBJ2-1; 9 nucleotides agree with TRBD2. The CDR3 runs 15 residues. The V and J ends lost 5 bases and 1 base, in that order; junction bases with no gene match: 3. Germline V CDR1 and CDR2: LNHDA, SQIVND (reference sequence). The CDR3 bases are TGTGCCAGTAGTGGGCTAGCGGGGTCCTACAATGAGCAGTTCTTC. As protein: CASSGLAGSYNEQFF.

This chain joins TRBV28 and TRBJ1-1; D call uncertain. Germline CDR1 reads MDHEN; CDR2 reads SYDVKM. The CDR3 loop spans 12 amino acids. Trimming pared 6 bases from V and 7 bases from J, leaving 12 bases between. CDR3 sequence (DNA): TGTGCCAGCAGAGGACGGTATGGTGAAGCTTTCTTT. It encodes CASRGRYGEAFF.

This clone was seen just once. The chain couples TRBV7-2 to TRBJ1-2; the D gene is possibly TRBD1 (6 bases). Trimming took 5 bases from V and 4 from J, leaving 14 bases between them. CDR1 is SGHTA and CDR2 is FQGNSA in the germline V gene. The CDR3 is 14 residues long. The CDR3 nucleotides read TGTGCCAGCAGCGGGCCTGGGGGCGGCTATGGCTACACCTTC. Translation gives CASSGPGGGYGYTF.

This clone has a single count. V is TRBV5-6 and J is TRBJ2-2; TRBD1 matches at 7 bases. CDR3 length: 14 residues. J lost 6 bases, V lost 0 bases, and 2 bases had no gene match. The germline gives CDR1 SGHDT, CDR2 YYEEEE. This CDR3 is CASSLAQGAGELFF. For the CDR3, the DNA is TGTGCCAGCAGCTTGGCTCAGGGGGCCGGGGAGCTGTTTTTT.

This sequence joins TRBV5-5 and TRBJ2-7; 9 bases match TRBD2. The CDR3 has 18 residues. V gave up 0 bases and J gave up 1 base; unmatched junction bases: 11. The germline CDR1 and CDR2 sequences are SGHKS and YYEKEE (reference sequence). In DNA, the CDR3 is TGTGCCAGCAGCTTGGCGACTAGCGGTGTTTGGGTTTCCTACGAGCAGTACTTC. Encoded protein: CASSLATSGVWVSYEQYF.

The chain links TRBV6-6 to TRBJ2-7; a possible D gene is TRBD2 (5 bases). Looked up from germline, CDR1 is MNHNY and CDR2 is SVGAGI (reference sequence). The CDR3 runs to 14 residues. Trimming took off 8 bases at V and 3 bases at J, with 17 bases between the two ends. The CDR3 nucleotides are TGTGCCAGCGGAAAAAGGTCGGGAAGCTACGAGCAGTACTTC. It is translated as CASGKRSGSYEQYF.